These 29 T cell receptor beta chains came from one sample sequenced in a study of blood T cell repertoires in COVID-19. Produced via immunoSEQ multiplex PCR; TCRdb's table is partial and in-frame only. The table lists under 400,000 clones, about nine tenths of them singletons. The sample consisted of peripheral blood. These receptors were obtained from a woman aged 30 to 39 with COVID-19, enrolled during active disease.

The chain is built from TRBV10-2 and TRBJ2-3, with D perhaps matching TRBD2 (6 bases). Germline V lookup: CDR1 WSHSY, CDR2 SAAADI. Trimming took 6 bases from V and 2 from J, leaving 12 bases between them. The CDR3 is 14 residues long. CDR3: CASRTGGITDTQYF. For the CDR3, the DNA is TGCGCCAGCAGAACCGGGGGTATCACAGATACGCAGTATTTT.

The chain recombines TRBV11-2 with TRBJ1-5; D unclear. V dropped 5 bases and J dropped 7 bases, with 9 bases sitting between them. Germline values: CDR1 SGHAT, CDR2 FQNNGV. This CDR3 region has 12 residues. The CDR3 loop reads CASSVLGQPQHF. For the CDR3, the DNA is TGTGCCAGCAGCGTCCTCGGGCAGCCCCAGCATTTT.

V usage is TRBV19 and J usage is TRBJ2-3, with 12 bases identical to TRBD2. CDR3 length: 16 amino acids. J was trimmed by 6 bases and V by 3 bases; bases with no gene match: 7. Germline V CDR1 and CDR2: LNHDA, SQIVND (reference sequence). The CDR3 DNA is TGTGCCAGTAGTATTGGGACTAGCGGGCCTCGGGATACGCAGTATTTT. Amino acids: CASSIGTSGPRDTQYF.

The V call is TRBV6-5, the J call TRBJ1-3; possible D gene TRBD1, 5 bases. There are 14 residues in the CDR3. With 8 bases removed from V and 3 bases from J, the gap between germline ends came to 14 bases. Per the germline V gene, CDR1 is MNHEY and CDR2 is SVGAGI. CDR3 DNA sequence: TGTGCCAGCTCAAACGGGGGGATTGGAAACACCATATATTTT. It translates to CASSNGGIGNTIYF.

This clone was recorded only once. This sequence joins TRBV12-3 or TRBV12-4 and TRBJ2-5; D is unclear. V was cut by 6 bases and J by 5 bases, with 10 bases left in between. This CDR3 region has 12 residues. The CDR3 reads CASSQPRETQYF. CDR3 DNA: TGTGCCAGCAGCCAACCACGGGAGACCCAGTACTTC.

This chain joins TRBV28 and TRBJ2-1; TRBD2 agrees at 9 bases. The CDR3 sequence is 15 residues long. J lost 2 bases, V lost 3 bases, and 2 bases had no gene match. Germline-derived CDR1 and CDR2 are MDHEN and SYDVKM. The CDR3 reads CASSLAGGPYNEQFF. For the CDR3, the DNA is TGTGCCAGCAGTTTGGCGGGGGGGCCCTACAATGAGCAGTTCTTC. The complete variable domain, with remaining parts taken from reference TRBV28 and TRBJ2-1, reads DVKVTQSSRYLVKRTGEKVFLECVQDMDHENMFWYRQDPGLGLRLIYFSYDVKMKEKGDIPEGYSVSREKKERFSLILESASTNQTSMYLCASSLAGGPYNEQFFGPGTRLTVL.

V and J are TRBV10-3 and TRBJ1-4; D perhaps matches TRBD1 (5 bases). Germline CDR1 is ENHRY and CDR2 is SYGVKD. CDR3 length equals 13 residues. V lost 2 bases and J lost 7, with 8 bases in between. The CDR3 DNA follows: TGTGCCATCAGTGAGGGGGCCCTTGAAAAACTGTTTTTT. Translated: CAISEGALEKLFF.

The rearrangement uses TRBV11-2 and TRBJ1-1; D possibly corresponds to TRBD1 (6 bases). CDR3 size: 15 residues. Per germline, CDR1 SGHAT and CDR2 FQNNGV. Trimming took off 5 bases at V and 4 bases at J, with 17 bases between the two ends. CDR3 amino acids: CASSEIDRSSTEAFF. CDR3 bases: TGTGCCAGCAGCGAAATAGACAGGTCGAGCACTGAAGCTTTCTTT.

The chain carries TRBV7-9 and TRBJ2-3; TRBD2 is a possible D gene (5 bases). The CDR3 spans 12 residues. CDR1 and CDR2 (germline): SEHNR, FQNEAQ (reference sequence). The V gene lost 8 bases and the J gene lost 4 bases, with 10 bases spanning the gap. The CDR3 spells CASLGAPDTQYF. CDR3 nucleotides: TGTGCCAGCCTGGGAGCTCCAGATACGCAGTATTTT.

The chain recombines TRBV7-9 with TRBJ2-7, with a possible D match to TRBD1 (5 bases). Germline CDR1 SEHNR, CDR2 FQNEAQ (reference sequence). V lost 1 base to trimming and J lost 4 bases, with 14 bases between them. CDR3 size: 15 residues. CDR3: CASSLDQGTSYEQYV. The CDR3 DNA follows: TGTGCCAGCAGCTTAGATCAGGGCACATCATACGAGCAGTACGTC.

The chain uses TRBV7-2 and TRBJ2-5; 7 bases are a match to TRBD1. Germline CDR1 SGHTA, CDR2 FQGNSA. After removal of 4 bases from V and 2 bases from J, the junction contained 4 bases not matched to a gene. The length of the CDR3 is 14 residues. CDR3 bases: TGTGCCAGCAGCTCCTCGGGACAGCAAGAGACCCAGTACTTC. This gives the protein CASSSSGQQETQYF. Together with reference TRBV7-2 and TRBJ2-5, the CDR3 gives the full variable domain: GAGVSQSPSNKVTEKGKDVELRCDPISGHTALYWYRQSLGQGLEFLIYFQGNSAPDKSGLPSDRFSAERTGGSVSTLTIQRTQQEDSAVYLCASSSSGQQETQYFGPGTRLLVL.

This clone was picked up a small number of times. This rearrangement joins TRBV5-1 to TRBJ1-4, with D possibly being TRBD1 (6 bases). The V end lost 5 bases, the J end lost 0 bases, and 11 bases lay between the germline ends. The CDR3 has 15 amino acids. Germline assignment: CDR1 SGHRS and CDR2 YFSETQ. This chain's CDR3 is CASRRSGATNEKLFF. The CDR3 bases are TGCGCCAGCAGACGATCAGGGGCAACTAATGAAAAACTGTTTTTT.

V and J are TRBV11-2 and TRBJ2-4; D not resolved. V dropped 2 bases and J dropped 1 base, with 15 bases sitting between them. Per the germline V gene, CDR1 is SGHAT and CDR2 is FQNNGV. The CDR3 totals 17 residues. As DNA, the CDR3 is TGTGCCAGCAGCTTAAGTTTTATTGCAGTTGCCAAAAACATTCAGTACTTC. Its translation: CASSLSFIAVAKNIQYF.

The chain's CDR3 is CASSPSYSSGNTIYF. The DNA for the CDR3 is TGTGCCAGCTCGCCTTCCTACTCCTCTGGAAACACCATATATTTT. V usage is TRBV18 and J usage is TRBJ1-3, with D uncertain. This CDR3 is 15 amino acids long. Germline CDR1 KGHSH, CDR2 LQKENI. The V end was cut by 6 bases, the J end by 0 bases, with 12 bases between.

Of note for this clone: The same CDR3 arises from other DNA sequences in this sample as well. CDR3 amino acids: CASSLDRAVNQPQHF. CDR3 bases: TGTGCCAGCAGTTTAGACAGGGCCGTCAATCAGCCCCAGCATTTT. The genes are TRBV28 and TRBJ1-5; 7 bases map to TRBD1. Per the germline V gene, CDR1 is MDHEN and CDR2 is SYDVKM. The V and J ends lost 2 bases and 3 bases, in that order; junction bases with no gene match: 4. The CDR3 sequence is 15 residues long.

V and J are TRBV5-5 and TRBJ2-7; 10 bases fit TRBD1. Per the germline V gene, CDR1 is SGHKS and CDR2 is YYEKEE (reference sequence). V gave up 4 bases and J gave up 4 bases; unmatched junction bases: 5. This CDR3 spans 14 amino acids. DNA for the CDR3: TGTGCCAGCAGCCTCTTGGACAGGGGGTACGAGCAGTACTTC. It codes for CASSLLDRGYEQYF.

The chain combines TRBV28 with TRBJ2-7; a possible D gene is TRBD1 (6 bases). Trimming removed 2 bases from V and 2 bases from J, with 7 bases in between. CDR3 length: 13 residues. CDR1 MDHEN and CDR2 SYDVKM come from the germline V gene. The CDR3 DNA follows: TGTGCCAGCAGTTTACAGGGGACCTACGAGCAGTACGTC. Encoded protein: CASSLQGTYEQYV.

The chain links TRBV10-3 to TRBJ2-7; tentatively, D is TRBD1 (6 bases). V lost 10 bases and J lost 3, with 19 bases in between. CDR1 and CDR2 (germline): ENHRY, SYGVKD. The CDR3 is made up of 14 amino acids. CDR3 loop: CATGRQVGGYEQYF. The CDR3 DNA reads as TGTGCCACGGGACGACAGGTAGGAGGCTACGAGCAGTACTTC.

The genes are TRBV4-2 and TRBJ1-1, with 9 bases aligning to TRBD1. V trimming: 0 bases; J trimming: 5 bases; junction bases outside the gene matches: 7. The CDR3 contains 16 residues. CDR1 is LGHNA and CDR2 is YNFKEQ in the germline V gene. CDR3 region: CASSQERTGAGTEAFF. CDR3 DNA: TGTGCCAGCAGCCAAGAGAGGACAGGGGCGGGAACTGAAGCTTTCTTT.

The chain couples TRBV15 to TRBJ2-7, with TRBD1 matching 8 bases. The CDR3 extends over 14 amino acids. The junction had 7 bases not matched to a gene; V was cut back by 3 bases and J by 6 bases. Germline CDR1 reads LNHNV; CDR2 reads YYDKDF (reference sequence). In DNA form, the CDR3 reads TGTGCCACCAGCAGGGACAGGGTTCCGTCCGAGCAGTACTTC. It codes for CATSRDRVPSEQYF.

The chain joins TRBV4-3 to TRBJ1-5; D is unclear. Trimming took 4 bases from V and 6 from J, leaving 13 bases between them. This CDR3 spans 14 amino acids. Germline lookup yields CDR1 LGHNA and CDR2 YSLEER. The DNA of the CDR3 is TGCGCCAGCAGCCCCGTAACGGGGAGTCAGCCCCAGCATTTT. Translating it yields CASSPVTGSQPQHF.

Here the CDR3 reads CASSQLGTPGNTIYF. In DNA form, the CDR3 reads TGTGCCAGCAGCCAGCTGGGGACACCTGGAAACACCATATATTTT. The V and J genes are TRBV4-2 and TRBJ1-3; TRBD1 is a possible D gene (6 bases). V lost 3 bases, J lost 2 bases, and 11 bases lay in between. Germline loops: CDR1 LGHNA, CDR2 YNFKEQ. This CDR3 comprises 15 residues.

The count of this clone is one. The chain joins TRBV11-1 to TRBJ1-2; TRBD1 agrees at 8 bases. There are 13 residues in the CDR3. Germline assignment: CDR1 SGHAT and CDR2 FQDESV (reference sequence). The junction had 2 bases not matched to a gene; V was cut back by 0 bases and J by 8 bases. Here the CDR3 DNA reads TGTGCCAGCAGCTTAGCGGACAGGGAAGGCTACACCTTC. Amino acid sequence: CASSLADREGYTF.

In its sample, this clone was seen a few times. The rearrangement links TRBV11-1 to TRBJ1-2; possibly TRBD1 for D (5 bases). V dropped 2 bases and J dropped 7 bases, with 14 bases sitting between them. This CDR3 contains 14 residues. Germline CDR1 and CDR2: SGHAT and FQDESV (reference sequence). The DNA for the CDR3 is TGTGCCAGCAGCTTATCTCAGGCTCAGGGTGGCTACACCTTC. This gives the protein CASSLSQAQGGYTF.

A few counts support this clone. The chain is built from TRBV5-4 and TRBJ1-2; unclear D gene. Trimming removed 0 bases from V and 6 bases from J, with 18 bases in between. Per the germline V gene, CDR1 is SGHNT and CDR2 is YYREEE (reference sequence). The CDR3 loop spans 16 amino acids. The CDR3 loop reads CASSLAGFAGSHGYTF. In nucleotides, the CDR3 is TGTGCCAGCAGCTTGGCGGGGTTTGCGGGTAGTCATGGCTACACCTTC.

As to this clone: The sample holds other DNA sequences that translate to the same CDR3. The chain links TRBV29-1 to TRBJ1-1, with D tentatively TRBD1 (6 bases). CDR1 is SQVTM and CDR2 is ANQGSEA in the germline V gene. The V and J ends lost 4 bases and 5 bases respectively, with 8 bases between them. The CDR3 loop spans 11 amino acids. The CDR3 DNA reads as TGCAGCGTTGCAGGGGCGACTGAAGCTTTCTTT. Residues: CSVAGATEAFF.

The CDR3 sequence: CASSATGLDGYTF. The DNA of the CDR3 is TGTGCCAGCAGCGCGACAGGATTGGACGGCTACACCTTC. The chain carries TRBV7-9 and TRBJ1-2; the D gene is possibly TRBD1 (6 bases). The CDR3 is made up of 13 amino acids. V was cut by 5 bases and J by 8 bases, with 15 bases left in between. Germline lookup yields CDR1 SEHNR and CDR2 FQNEAQ (reference sequence).

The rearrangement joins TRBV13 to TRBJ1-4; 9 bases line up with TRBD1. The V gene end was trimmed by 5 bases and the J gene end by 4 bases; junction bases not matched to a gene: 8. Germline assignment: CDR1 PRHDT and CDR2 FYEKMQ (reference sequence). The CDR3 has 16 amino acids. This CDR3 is CASSGKQGAGNEKLFF. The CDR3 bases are TGTGCCAGCAGCGGAAAACAGGGGGCTGGTAATGAAAAACTGTTTTTT.

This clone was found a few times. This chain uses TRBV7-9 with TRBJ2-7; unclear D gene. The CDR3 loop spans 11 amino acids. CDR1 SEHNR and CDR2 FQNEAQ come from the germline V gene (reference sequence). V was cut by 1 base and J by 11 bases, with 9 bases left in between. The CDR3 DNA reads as TGTGCCAGCAGCTTAGATTGGCAGAAGTACGTC. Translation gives CASSLDWQKYV.